This is a list of T cell receptor beta chains from one sample in a study of T cell responses to AZD1222 COVID-19 vaccine. Profiling relied on immunoSEQ multiplex PCR, and the TCRdb table lists in-frame clones only, not all of them. The sample holds 45,000 to 60,000 clones, approximately 80% seen once. The material sequenced was peripheral blood, taken on day 0 of AZD1222 vaccination. All receptors come from an adult in good health. CDR3s include the opening cysteine and the closing phenylalanine or tryptophan. The order of the fields is CDR3 DNA, CDR3 protein, CDR3 length, J gene, V gene, D gene, clone size. A D gene is named only where the DNA matches it firmly. Not all rows give a size; the values are once, few, many and, for expanded clones, a class.

DNA: TGTGCCAGCAGCACACGAGGACAGGGGGCGCACAGCTATGGCTACACCTTC
CDR3: CASSTRGQGAHSYGYTF
length: 17
J: TRBJ1-2
V: TRBV9
D: TRBD1
size: .

DNA: TGTGCCAGCACCTCCGGGGGGGGATACGAGCAGTACTTC
CDR3: CASTSGGGYEQYF
length: 13
J: TRBJ2-7
V: TRBV6-5
D: TRBD2
size: .

DNA: TGTGCCAGCAGTGAAGGAGCGGGCTCCTACAATGAGCAGTTCTTC
CDR3: CASSEGAGSYNEQFF
length: 15
J: TRBJ2-1
V: TRBV6-1
D: .
size: .

DNA: TGTGCCAGCAGCTTCAAACAGGAGTCCTACAATGAGCAGTTCTTC
CDR3: CASSFKQESYNEQFF
length: 15
J: TRBJ2-1
V: TRBV13
D: .
size: .

DNA: TGTGCCAGCAGTTACGGACAGGGAGCTCAGCCCCAGCATTTT
CDR3: CASSYGQGAQPQHF
length: 14
J: TRBJ1-5
V: TRBV6-2/TRBV6-3
D: TRBD1
size: once

DNA: TGTGCCAGCAGCTCCCGGACTAGCGGGGGGTCTAAGCAGTTCTTC
CDR3: CASSSRTSGGSKQFF
length: 15
J: TRBJ2-1
V: TRBV9
D: TRBD2
size: .

DNA: TGCAGCGTTGCCCAGGGGAGGGGTGAAGCTTTCTTT
CDR3: CSVAQGRGEAFF
length: 12
J: TRBJ1-1
V: TRBV29-1
D: .
size: .

DNA: TGCAGTGCTAGTAAAGGAAACACCGGGGAGCTGTTTTTT
CDR3: CSASKGNTGELFF
length: 13
J: TRBJ2-2
V: TRBV20-1
D: .
size: .

DNA: TGTGCCAGCAGCCTGGGACAGGGTTATAATTCACCCCTCCACTTT
CDR3: CASSLGQGYNSPLHF
length: 15
J: TRBJ1-6
V: TRBV14
D: TRBD1
size: few

DNA: TGTGCCAGCAGCGCGGGACAGAACTATGGCTACACCTTC
CDR3: CASSAGQNYGYTF
length: 13
J: TRBJ1-2
V: TRBV6-2/TRBV6-3
D: TRBD1
size: .

DNA: TGTGCCAGCAGCCCCGGACAAGGGGAGACTTCACCCCTCCACTTT
CDR3: CASSPGQGETSPLHF
length: 15
J: TRBJ1-6
V: TRBV6-6
D: .
size: .

DNA: TGTGCCAGCAGCGTATCTGTCACAGAGACCCAGTACTTC
CDR3: CASSVSVTETQYF
length: 13
J: TRBJ2-5
V: TRBV9
D: .
size: .

DNA: TGTGCCAGCAGCGTAGTGGGAGCGTCAGATACGCAGTATTTT
CDR3: CASSVVGASDTQYF
length: 14
J: TRBJ2-3
V: TRBV9
D: .
size: once

DNA: TGCGCCAGCAGTCCGGATGTAGATACGCAGTATTTT
CDR3: CASSPDVDTQYF
length: 12
J: TRBJ2-3
V: TRBV10-1
D: .
size: .

DNA: TGTGCCAGTAGTATAGATGGAGCGGGAGTTACTAGCACAGATACGCAGTATTTT
CDR3: CASSIDGAGVTSTDTQYF
length: 18
J: TRBJ2-3
V: TRBV19
D: TRBD2
size: .

DNA: TGTGCCAGTCGCAGGGATTTACAGGGACCCCTCCACTTT
CDR3: CASRRDLQGPLHF
length: 13
J: TRBJ1-6
V: TRBV28
D: .
size: .

DNA: TGCGCCAGCAGCTTGTCAGGGGGCGCGGTCGGGGAGCTGTTTTTT
CDR3: CASSLSGGAVGELFF
length: 15
J: TRBJ2-2
V: TRBV5-1
D: TRBD1
size: once

DNA: TGTGCCAGCAGCGTACAGGGATTCGGGGGTGAGACCCAGTACTTC
CDR3: CASSVQGFGGETQYF
length: 15
J: TRBJ2-5
V: TRBV9
D: .
size: .

DNA: TGCAGCGTTGAGGGGGCGAGGACTGAAGCTTTCTTT
CDR3: CSVEGARTEAFF
length: 12
J: TRBJ1-1
V: TRBV29-1
D: .
size: few

DNA: TGTGCCAGCAGTCCTTCAGGGGGCTACGAGCAGTACTTC
CDR3: CASSPSGGYEQYF
length: 13
J: TRBJ2-7
V: TRBV28
D: TRBD1
size: once

DNA: TGTGCCAGCAAGCAGGACAACAATCAGCCCCAGCATTTT
CDR3: CASKQDNNQPQHF
length: 13
J: TRBJ1-5
V: TRBV6-5
D: .
size: .

DNA: TGCAGCGGGAAACTAGGGTCGGGAAACACCATATATTTT
CDR3: CSGKLGSGNTIYF
length: 13
J: TRBJ1-3
V: TRBV29-1
D: .
size: few

DNA: TGTGCCAGCAGCCGACTTACAGGGCTGGATGAAAAACTGTTTTTT
CDR3: CASSRLTGLDEKLFF
length: 15
J: TRBJ1-4
V: TRBV6-5
D: .
size: .

DNA: TGTGCCAGCAACGAACAGGTTTATAATTCACCCCTCCACTTT
CDR3: CASNEQVYNSPLHF
length: 14
J: TRBJ1-6
V: TRBV6-5
D: .
size: .

DNA: TGTGCCAGCAGTCGACTAGCGGGAGTCTCCGAGCAGTACTTC
CDR3: CASSRLAGVSEQYF
length: 14
J: TRBJ2-7
V: TRBV28
D: TRBD2
size: .

DNA: TGTGCCAGCAGTCCCATGATAAGCTCTGGAAACACCATATATTTT
CDR3: CASSPMISSGNTIYF
length: 15
J: TRBJ1-3
V: TRBV6-5
D: .
size: .

DNA: TGTGCCAGCAGCTACACAGGGATTGGCTACACCTTC
CDR3: CASSYTGIGYTF
length: 12
J: TRBJ1-2
V: TRBV7-9
D: .
size: .

DNA: TGTGCCAGCAGTTTAGCCAGGGGGGTCGCAGATACGCAGTATTTT
CDR3: CASSLARGVADTQYF
length: 15
J: TRBJ2-3
V: TRBV27
D: .
size: .

DNA: TGTGCCAGCAGCCACGACGACAGGGGTTATGGCTACACCTTC
CDR3: CASSHDDRGYGYTF
length: 14
J: TRBJ1-2
V: TRBV3-1/TRBV3-2
D: TRBD1
size: few

DNA: TGTGCCAGCAGTTCCGAGGGTCAGCCCCAGCATTTT
CDR3: CASSSEGQPQHF
length: 12
J: TRBJ1-5
V: TRBV12-3/TRBV12-4
D: .
size: .

DNA: TGTGCCAGCAGTGAAGAACCTAACAGGGCTTATGAGCCCCAGCATTTT
CDR3: CASSEEPNRAYEPQHF
length: 16
J: TRBJ1-5
V: TRBV6-1
D: .
size: .